Detailed here is one TCR beta chain. The antigen this receptor binds is unknown. Per-base qualities were not stored, and no clone one base away is much larger. Collaborating institutions collected whole blood in K2EDTA tubes following their own protocols. For TCRbeta analysis, collaborator samples were shipped as frozen whole blood, as isolated PBMCs, or as DNA extracted from either sample type. This record comes from a study of blood T cell repertoires in COVID-19 (TCRdb year 2020). Context from the whole study: Collaborator samples came from the United States, Italy and Spain and covered acute and convalescent phases of COVID-19. The prospective study material was composed of cDNA or gDNA derived from T cells, B-cell-depleted T cells, or PBMCs. Subjects who had been exposed to COVID-19, were actively infected with it, or had recovered from it provided the deeply sampled blood TCRbeta repertoires that made up the dataset. A freely available public database, intended as a resource for researchers studying the immune response to SARS-CoV-2, is where the repertoires were released. Samples were obtained from the ongoing ImmuneRACE study (first 160 participants) and from approximately 1,200 subjects provided by 6 global collaborators. The sample metadata nearly always contained a de-identified subject ID, COVID-19 status, age in years and sex. HLA class I and class II types, where available, came from metadata supplied by the sample provider rather than from assay-based typing. Overall study results and their limits: How much clinical and demographic metadata was included differed by source and by participant, and the metadata was provided uncurated.

The immunoSEQ Assay, a bias-controlled multiplex PCR, was used to amplify TCRbeta CDR3 regions from genomic DNA. Per the source publication's procedure: The number of nucleated cells in each sample was estimated from the amplification of reference gene primers within the assay. Sequence reads were collapsed and filtered to measure the absolute abundance of every unique TCRbeta CDR3 rearrangement. Productive Simpson clonality was computed per sample as the square root of Simpson's diversity index over productive rearrangements. TCRdb took over this immuneACCESS table, retaining in-frame rearrangements with V and J assigned. Such tables are incomplete; in checked studies, under half of the missing clones stem from an unresolved V gene, and the remainder is unexplained. V and J calls and clone size are those listed in that table; D and trimming were worked out from the DNA. The sample yields roughly 150,000 clones; 85% to 90% were counted once. Jointly, the top ten make up roughly 4% of the sample.

From the germline V gene, CDR1 is SQVTM and CDR2 is ANQGSEA. There are 14 amino acids in the CDR3, from cysteine to phenylalanine inclusive. Only CDR3 DNA remains: 42 bases, in frame from the first base. Trimming costs V 4 bases and J 2 bases, and their ends lie 14 bases apart. This sequence originates from a woman in her 70s with acute or convalescent COVID-19. The sequence joins TRBV29-1 to TRBJ2-5; D gene: possibly TRBD2, on 6 matching bases. Sequencing was performed on peripheral blood. The CDR3 in this case is CSVAPLGLQETQYF. The bases are TGCAGCGTTGCCCCTTTAGGACTACAAGAGACCCAGTACTTC.